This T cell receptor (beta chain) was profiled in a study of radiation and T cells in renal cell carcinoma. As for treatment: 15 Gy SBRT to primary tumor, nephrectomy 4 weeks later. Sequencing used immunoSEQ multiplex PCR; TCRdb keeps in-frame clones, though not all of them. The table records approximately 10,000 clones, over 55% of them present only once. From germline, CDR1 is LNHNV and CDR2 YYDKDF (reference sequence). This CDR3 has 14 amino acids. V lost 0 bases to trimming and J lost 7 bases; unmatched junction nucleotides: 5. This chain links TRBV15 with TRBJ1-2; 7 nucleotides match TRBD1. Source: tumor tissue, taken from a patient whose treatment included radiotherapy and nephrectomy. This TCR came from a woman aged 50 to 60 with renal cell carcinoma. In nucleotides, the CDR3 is TGTGCCACCAGCAGAGAAGGAGGGGGCGGTGGCTACACCTTC. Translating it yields CATSREGGGGGYTF. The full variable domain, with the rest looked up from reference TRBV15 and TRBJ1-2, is DAMVIQNPRYQVTQFGKPVTLSCSQTLNHNVMYWYQQKSSQAPKLLFHYYDKDFNNEADTPDNFQSRRPNTSFCFLDIRSPGLGDTAMYLCATSREGGGGGYTFGSGTRLTVV.